What follows is one T cell receptor (beta chain) and its context. It lacks a known antigen. In total, 500 to 700 healthy bone marrow donors made up the cohort. Cohort members were all nominally healthy when sampled, although unrecorded immune exposures were likely present. The donor tested CMV seronegative and was one of the 352 seronegative cohort members. Every donor gave a peripheral blood sample, and the peripheral blood mononuclear cells from that sample were used for TCR beta sequencing. Genomic DNA was extracted from the blood cell samples with the Qiagen DNeasy Blood Extraction Kit. Measured from the cysteine to the phenylalanine, the CDR3 is 12 residues long. Here the CDR3 DNA is all that survives: 36 bases in frame from base 1. The CDR1 and CDR2 encoded by the germline V gene are SGHTA and FQGNSA. V is cut by 10 bases and J by 1 base, and the space between the germline ends is 10 bases. The library was built by means of the immunoSEQ multiplex PCR assay. A mixture of 60 forward primers for TCR Vbeta segments and 13 reverse primers for TCR Jbeta segments was used in the multiplex PCR. The CDR3 region of rearranged TCR beta genes was amplified from genomic DNA by a multiplex PCR assay. On the Illumina HiSeq System, the amplified TCR beta libraries were sequenced as 87-base-pair reads. For the original study's pipeline: In a later analysis, tens of millions of unique TCR beta chains were counted across the 500 to 700 repertoires, and about 10 million of these chains were shared by at least two donors. To remove PCR and sequencing errors, raw reads were error-corrected and collapsed into unique sequences using a nearest-neighbor algorithm that merged closely related sequences. To assign V, D and J gene segments, CDR3 sequences were aligned to IMGT reference sequences. For a sequence to be retained, a match of at least six nucleotides was required to both a V gene segment and a J gene segment. Rearrangements were classified as productive when the CDR3 lacked stop codons and remained in frame with V and J, and all other rearrangements were classified as non-productive. CDR3 was defined according to IMGT convention as the region running from the second conserved V-encoded cysteine to the conserved J-encoded phenylalanine. Sequences without an unambiguous match to a single V gene segment were excluded from the earlier analysis of approximately 560 of the donors. An earlier analysis of 450 to 650 of the donors called V segments functional above 56.7% productive rearrangements and segregating when the between-donor standard deviation exceeded 5%. To diagnose cytomegalovirus status from the catalog of TCR beta chain sequences, a statistical classification framework was built. In a later analysis, TCR nucleotide sequences were compared against IMGT/GENE-DB human TR gene sequences so that V and J genes could be assigned. Using the TCRdist pipeline, a later analysis assigned CDR3 sequences along with most-parsimonious VDJ recombination scenarios. A later analysis defined each TCR beta chain by its CDR3 amino acid sequence plus V-gene family, and excluded reads lacking a unique V-gene family. To address suspected cross-contamination and a sequencing artifact, a later analysis removed 450 to 700 highly shared, low-generation-probability nucleotide sequences. In a later analysis, a clonal expansion index was calculated for each public chain from normalized within-repertoire ranks of inferred template counts. In a later analysis, generation probabilities were computed using a VDJ recombination model fitted to out-of-frame rearrangements, and the results were checked against IGoR. A later analysis scored TCR-TCR, TCR-HLA and TCR-CMV co-occurrence with hypergeometric tests, applying a repertoire-size bias correction to TCR pairs. To estimate false discovery rates, a later analysis permuted the HLA or CMV assignments 20 times. In a later analysis, co-occurring TCRs were grouped using DBSCAN, and TCRdist sequence similarity was added for clustering within HLA-allele-positive subsets. Co-occurrence clustering excluded repertoires with fewer than 30,000 or more than 120,000 public chains, plus five with anomalous nucleotide sharing. TCRdb's version of the immuneACCESS table is confined to in-frame rearrangements and falls short of the full clone set. An unresolved V gene accounts for under half of the shortfall where checked; the remainder is of unknown origin. V and J calls plus clone size are reproduced from that table; the DNA served to infer D and trimming. This sample's table carries approximately 190,000 clones. Jointly, the top ten make up 5.5% to 7.5% of the sample.

This entry is derived from a study of cytomegalovirus exposure and HLA in healthy donors (dated by TCRdb to between 2016 and 2019). Turning to the overall study: An earlier analysis of approximately 640 of the donors reported 250 to 300 Gb of sequence data and 117 million unique TCR beta sequences from roughly 200 million T cells. Donor age, sex, ethnicity and CMV serostatus were compiled alongside the repertoire data. Across approximately 400 genotyped donors of the cohort, an average of 235,054 unique TCR beta nucleotide sequences per donor were sequenced, and 15% to 20% of those sequences were non-productive. HLA typing included class I and class II loci at four-digit resolution. A later analysis re-examined previously published TCR beta repertoires from roughly 720 donors and added high-resolution HLA genotyping to investigate patterns of TCR occurrence. Rather than using new phenotypic data, the later analysis identified candidate immune exposures from TCR beta sequences and from how often those sequences occurred across donors. To predict cytomegalovirus infection status, the study brought together high-throughput TCR immunosequencing, statistical association of individual TCRs with disease status, and machine learning. In a later genetic analysis, genome-wide SNP genotypes for about 55% of the roughly 700 donors were used, and that subset was treated as a discovery cohort. The study profiled the T cell repertoires of under 850 subjects by immunosequencing and related them to cytomegalovirus serostatus. The number of typed donors differed by locus: about 620-630 for A, B, C, DRB1 and DQB1; some 500 for DQA1; approximately 600 for DPA1; and some 450 for DPB1. Roughly 5 DR-DQ haplotypes were handled as single units for association and clustering, since linkage in the cohort was strong. In addition to the first cohort of around 670 subjects, a separate validation cohort of 120 different subjects was used. The study aimed to test whether cataloging public T cell receptors could reveal signatures of past pathogen exposure. All discovery cohort repertoires had been generated on a single sequencing platform. Around 300 gigabases of sequencing data and some 85 million unique TCR sequences were included in an early release covering around 650 HLA-typed donors. An earlier analysis of roughly 580 of the donors used high-throughput TCR beta sequencing to judge whether each TCR beta V gene segment behaved as functional or pseudogenic. Among the approximately 400 genotyped donors, approximately 76% belonged to the genetic ancestry cluster associated with self-reported Caucasian donors. On the study overall, not on this receptor specifically: A later analysis found that HLA-associated TCR beta chains were more clonally expanded and had lower generation probabilities than equally common non-associated chains. Linkage disequilibrium might explain the correlated functional status among segregating V segments, but an unknown experimental factor could not be ruled out. According to a later analysis, TCR association rates differed among HLA loci, with DRB1 alleles showing the most associated TCRs and HLA-C alleles showing the fewest. According to a later analysis, most CMV-associated TCR beta chains appeared to be HLA-restricted, and the HLA associations seemed to be driven largely by CMV exposure. The presence/absence analyses assumed that sequencing depth was roughly uniform across donors, and that assumption may not be true. The sequencing pipeline was judged likely to have produced a cluster of highly shared sequence variants as a technical artifact. Some IMGT-functional V segments, including TRBV6-2 and TRBV6-3, could not be distinguished by the 87-base-pair reads and were therefore excluded. Strong co-occurrence of HLA alleles, especially DR and DQ, made assigning TCR associations to individual alleles difficult. According to a later analysis, parvovirus B19, influenza, CMV and Epstein-Barr virus appeared linked to several top co-occurrence clusters. In a later genetic analysis, fewer N-insertions in productive TCRs were reported among donors in an Asian-associated ancestry cluster than the approximately 670-donor mean. The classifier was reported to diagnose cytomegalovirus status with high specificity and sensitivity in both the original and validation cohorts. The authors suggested that the approach could potentially be extended to other disease states and immunological phenotypes. The study gave a list of about 170 TCR beta chains associated with cytomegalovirus. A few of the identified cytomegalovirus-associated TCR beta chains were confirmed in vitro to be specific for cytomegalovirus antigens. Immune exposure information for the cohort was limited to CMV serostatus. Because HLA typing was unavailable for some donors at each locus, only the typed subset was used in association tests. A later genetic analysis associated a missense DCLRE1C variant with V-gene and J-gene trimming of TCR beta chains, and an independent cohort replicated the association. Specific HLA alleles were associated with some 15,000 TCR beta sequences at a false discovery rate of 0.05 in a later analysis. Broadly in line with IMGT annotations, most TCR beta V segments showed up in productive rearrangements about 90% or about 30% of the time in an earlier analysis of approximately 600 of the donors. This cohort had only TCR beta chains sequenced, and the lack of alpha or paired-chain data limited which features could be detected. Across donors, most TCR sequences were observed very rarely, whereas some public TCRs were present in many individuals. The earlier analysis of almost 600 of the donors excluded roughly 17 rarely observed V segments, including chromosome 9 orphons, because counts were too low. A further reported finding was that TCR beta sequences accurately predicted the HLA-A and HLA-B alleles for most subjects in the first cohort.

Input material: PBMCs. This clonotype was sampled from a man in his thirties or forties in good health and CMV-seronegative. The rearranged chain carries TRBV7-2 and TRBJ2-5, with the D gene not clear enough to name. The CDR3 has the sequence CATAAAQETQYF. The DNA is as follows: TGTGCCACTGCGGCAGCCCAAGAGACCCAGTACTTC. Outside the CDR3, residues come from the reference TRBV7-2 and TRBJ2-5 proteins, so the full variable domain is: GAGVSQSPSNKVTEKGKDVELRCDPISGHTALYWYRQSLGQGLEFLIYFQGNSAPDKSGLPSDRFSAERTGGSVSTLTIQRTQQEDSAVYLCATAAAQETQYFGPGTRLLVL.